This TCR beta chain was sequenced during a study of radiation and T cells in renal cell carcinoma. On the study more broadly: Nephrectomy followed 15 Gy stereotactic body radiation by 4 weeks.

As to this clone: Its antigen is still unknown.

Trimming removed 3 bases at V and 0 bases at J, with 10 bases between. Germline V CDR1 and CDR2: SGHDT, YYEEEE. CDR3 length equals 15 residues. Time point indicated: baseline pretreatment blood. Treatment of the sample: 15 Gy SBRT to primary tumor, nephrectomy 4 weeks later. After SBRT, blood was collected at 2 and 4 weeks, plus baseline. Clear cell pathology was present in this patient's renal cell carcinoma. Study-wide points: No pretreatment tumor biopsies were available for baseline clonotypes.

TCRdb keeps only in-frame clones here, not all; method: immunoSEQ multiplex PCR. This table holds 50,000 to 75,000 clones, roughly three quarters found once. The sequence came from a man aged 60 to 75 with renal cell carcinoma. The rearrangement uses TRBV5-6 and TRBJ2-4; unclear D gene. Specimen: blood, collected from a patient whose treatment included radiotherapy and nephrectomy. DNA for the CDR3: TGTGCCAGCAGCTGGCAAATCCTAGCCAAAAACATTCAGTACTTC. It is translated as CASSWQILAKNIQYF.